The present entry profiles one TCR beta chain with its context. Its recognized antigen is unknown. It has no much larger one-base neighbor in the sample; base qualities were not kept. The entry originates in a study of blood T cell repertoires in COVID-19 (TCRdb year 2020). Broadly, across the study: Collaborator samples came from the United States, Italy and Spain and covered acute and convalescent phases of COVID-19. Where available, HLA class I and class II types were taken from metadata supplied by the sample provider and were not determined by assay-based typing. The dataset comprised deeply sampled blood TCRbeta repertoires from subjects exposed to, actively infected with, or recovered from COVID-19. A de-identified subject ID, COVID-19 status, age in years and sex were almost always included in the sample metadata. The material from the prospective study consisted of cDNA or gDNA derived from T cells, B-cell-depleted T cells, or PBMCs. The repertoires were released in a freely available public database intended as a resource for research on the immune response to SARS-CoV-2. Samples were obtained from the ongoing ImmuneRACE study (first 160 participants) and from roughly 1,300 subjects provided by 6 global collaborators. Paper-wide results and their limitations: How much clinical and demographic metadata was included differed by source and by participant, and the metadata was provided uncurated.

TCRbeta CDR3 regions were amplified from genomic DNA using the immunoSEQ Assay, a bias-controlled multiplex PCR. Per the authors' processing: The number of nucleated cells in each sample was estimated from the amplification of reference gene primers within the assay. Sequence reads were collapsed and filtered to measure the absolute abundance of every unique TCRbeta CDR3 rearrangement. For each sample, productive Simpson clonality was calculated as the square root of Simpson's diversity index over productive rearrangements. As stored in TCRdb, this immuneACCESS dataset retains in-frame rearrangements with V and J assigned. A fraction of the clones does not appear; measured against another copy, unresolved V genes explain less than half of the discrepancy, and the remainder lacks a known reason. The V and J calls and the clone size are those of that table, but D and trimming were determined from the DNA. Across this sample there are approximately 350,000 clones, with 89% seen only once. The biggest ten clones account for roughly 1.2% of the sample.

Collaborating institutions collected whole blood in K2EDTA tubes following their own protocols. For TCRbeta analysis, collaborators shipped samples in one of three forms: frozen whole blood, isolated PBMCs, or DNA extracted from either of those sample types. CDR1 and CDR2, per the germline V gene (reference sequence), are LNHDA and SQIVND. The CDR3 runs 12 amino acids, cysteine and phenylalanine included. Just the 36-base CDR3 DNA is kept, in frame starting at base 1. V is shortened by 4 bases, J by 9 bases, and the region joining them spans 12 bases. Recombination connected TRBV19 to TRBJ1-1, and possibly TRBD1, on 6 matching bases. The receptor was derived from a man aged 40-49 years with acute or convalescent COVID-19. The sample taken for sequencing was peripheral blood. The CDR3 has the sequence CASSTWTDQAFF. The sequenced DNA: TGTGCCAGTAGTACATGGACAGACCAAGCTTTCTTT.